Listed below are T cell receptor beta chains from one sample, sequenced in a study of T cell repertoires in cytomegalovirus infection. TCRdb re-analysed the reads in MiXCR, keeping a single row per CDR3 protein. The sample lists around 740,000 distinct CDR3 sequences, 35% occurring once. Sequenced sample: PBMCs. The receptors derive from a human donor in good health (CMV status not recorded). Some clones in this sample may be carry-over from other donors' samples. CDR3s include the opening cysteine and the closing phenylalanine or tryptophan. Part of the rows lack a size; the others show once, few, many or a class for expanded clones.

v_gene,j_gene,abundance,CDR3aa
TRBV4-2,TRBJ2-7,-,CASSQDQHSYEQYF
TRBV7-2,TRBJ2-1,many,CASSLESSYNEQFF
TRBV5-1,TRBJ2-1,few,CASSAGRTPYEQFF
TRBV20-1,TRBJ1-1,few,CSATQAGHKNTEAFF
TRBV5-1,TRBJ2-5,-,CASSADVYSEETQYF
TRBV6-5,TRBJ2-3,few,CASRRDHLDTQYF
TRBV19,TRBJ2-7,-,CASSIGGLAYEQYF
TRBV27,TRBJ1-4,few,CASSFQGVSNEKLFF
TRBV18,TRBJ2-1,-,CASSPYRRDRGIHEQFF
TRBV12-3/TRBV12-4,TRBJ1-2,few,CASSLNGRNYGYTF
TRBV6-6,TRBJ2-7,few,CASSVWLAGGPPYEQYF
TRBV14,TRBJ2-7,-,CASSQGIEFRDPPYEQYF
TRBV10-3,TRBJ1-1,few,CAISDPRGGAWGF
TRBV10-1,TRBJ2-1,few,CASVRGEYNEQFF
TRBV19,TRBJ1-1,few,CASSIVSPGGTGEAFF
TRBV20-1,TRBJ1-5,-,CSARAGNSNQPQHF
TRBV12-3/TRBV12-4,TRBJ2-2,-,CASRTGRKANTGELFF
TRBV6-5,TRBJ2-4,-,CASSPFPLAGGDLAKNIQYF
TRBV4-1,TRBJ1-4,few,CASSSAARGEKLFF
TRBV19,TRBJ1-5,-,CASDSRQGGNQPQHF
TRBV7-6,TRBJ1-6,-,CASSSSAGLGNYNSPLHF
TRBV20-1,TRBJ1-5,few,CSANRGISGNQPQHF
TRBV28,TRBJ1-2,-,CASSLGGGEPDGYTF
TRBV5-1,TRBJ1-5,-,CASSPGTGVSSQPQHF
TRBV12-3/TRBV12-4,TRBJ1-2,-,CASSPWGSNYGYTF
TRBV4-1,TRBJ1-2,-,CASSQSDRRNYGYTF
TRBV11-2,TRBJ2-1,few,CASSLAGRRGNEQFF
TRBV7-2,TRBJ1-2,many,CASSLELPYGYTF
TRBV7-2,TRBJ1-2,-,CASSLAPTGGVNGYTF
TRBV15,TRBJ2-7,few,CATSRRQGSSYEQYF
TRBV7-9,TRBJ2-7,-,CASSLGTAAYEQYF
TRBV7-2,TRBJ1-1,few,CASSFNGGVATEAFF
TRBV28,TRBJ2-5,few,CASSFENESPQYF
TRBV19,TRBJ1-5,few,CASSKEGTTFQPQHF
TRBV7-3,TRBJ2-2,-,CASSLWSSGKAGELFF
TRBV24-1,TRBJ2-1,-,CATRTSGGPNEQFF
TRBV7-6,TRBJ2-7,few,CASSPPGSETYEQYF
TRBV6-6,TRBJ2-2,-,CASSPLAGGYNGELFF
TRBV6-6,TRBJ1-5,-,CASTGSKGEGNQPQHF
TRBV7-9,TRBJ1-2,-,CASSSSGEADYGYTF
TRBV12-3/TRBV12-4,TRBJ2-5,few,CASTVAGGGKTQYF
TRBV19,TRBJ2-5,-,CASSPWEGQKETQYF
TRBV28,TRBJ1-4,few,CASSLRDRGGKLFF
TRBV7-6,TRBJ2-7,-,CASSQGAEGEQCF
TRBV20-1,TRBJ2-3,-,CSAKPGSRATDTQYF
TRBV11-2,TRBJ1-5,-,CASSLEGKGNQPQHF
TRBV5-5,TRBJ1-6,few,CASSFAGGGYNSPLHF
TRBV12-3/TRBV12-4,TRBJ1-2,-,CASMTGTANYGYNF
TRBV14,TRBJ1-4,-,CASSQGPGQINEKLFF
TRBV27,TRBJ1-3,few,CASSSQGIGNTIYF
TRBV29-1,TRBJ1-2,-,CSVRGDLPSYTF
TRBV7-8,TRBJ1-6,many,CASSLLPGTGFSPLHF
TRBV12-3/TRBV12-4,TRBJ1-1,few,CASSPRQGFAEAFF